This T cell receptor beta chain was profiled in a study of beta chain features in type 1 diabetes. This clone has more than one count but fewer than ten. Its antigen remains unidentified. This CDR3 contains 13 residues. In germline, CDR1 is MDHEN, CDR2 SYDVKM. V gave up 5 bases and J gave up 3 bases, with 11 bases separating them. Reverse transcribing all isolated RNA meant expressed TCRB transcripts were sequenced. Assay used: immunoSEQ multiplex PCR; TCRdb lists only in-frame clones, some missing. The sample has 400,000 to 500,000 clones, approximately 15% seen once; the top ten hold about 0.04%. Naive, central memory, regulatory and stem cell-like memory cells within the CD4+ compartment were sorted using CD45RO/CCR7/CD25/CD127/CD95/CD27. Findings of the study overall: VDJ junctions from patients with type 1 diabetes contained fewer insertions and more deletions. For patients, the naive, central memory and Treg TCRB repertoires appeared more alike than for healthy donors. When Type 1 diabetes patients were examined, their TCRB CDR3s proved moderately but significantly shorter in all four CD4+ subsets.

The sample consisted of naive CD4+ T cells from blood. The TCR comes from a man younger than 45 in good health. J is TRBJ2-7 and V is TRBV28, with D uncertain. CDR3 loop: CASSGPRDYEQYV. CDR3 coding DNA: TGTGCCAGCAGTGGGCCCCGAGACTACGAGCAGTACGTC.